The rows below give T cell receptor beta chains drawn from one sample of a study of Ad26.COV2.S vaccination and SARS-CoV-2 variants. Clones were read by immunoSEQ multiplex PCR, and TCRdb kept only the in-frame ones, dropping some. The sample lists over 400,000 clones, about 90% occurring once. The input for sequencing was peripheral blood, taken in a trial of Ad26.COV2.S vaccine versus placebo. The receptors derive from a person aged 18-65 years who received the Ad26.COV2.S COVID-19 vaccine or a placebo. Both conserved end residues are part of each CDR3. A D gene is named only where the DNA matches it firmly. Clone size is stated in some rows and not others, as once, few, many or a class when expanded.

CDR3 DNA,CDR3 protein,D gene,clone size,V gene,J gene
TGTGCCAGCAGCCATAATACCGGGGAGCTGTTTTTT,CASSHNTGELFF,NA,NA,TRBV5-6,TRBJ2-2
TGTGCCAGCAGTTACAAAGGGGTGTTCACTGAAGCTTTCTTT,CASSYKGVFTEAFF,NA,NA,TRBV6-5,TRBJ1-1
TGCGCCAGCAGCACCGGACCCCGGGACAACCAAGAGACCCAGTACTTC,CASSTGPRDNQETQYF,NA,NA,TRBV5-1,TRBJ2-5
TGCGCCAGCAGCTTAAACGACAGGGCGAGCACTGAAGCTTTCTTT,CASSLNDRASTEAFF,TRBD1,few,TRBV5-1,TRBJ1-1
TGTGCCAGCTCAATTTCTTGGGACAGGGCTGATTCACCCCTCCACTTT,CASSISWDRADSPLHF,TRBD1,NA,TRBV18,TRBJ1-6
TGTGCCAGCAGTTTAGACAGCGGGAGGTCCTACGAGCAGTACTTC,CASSLDSGRSYEQYF,TRBD2,NA,TRBV27,TRBJ2-7
TGTGCCAGCTCACCACCGCGTGTCAACTCCTACGAGCAGTACTTC,CASSPPRVNSYEQYF,NA,NA,TRBV18,TRBJ2-7
TGTGCCAGCAGCCAAGCCATAGCTTCCACAGATACGCAGTATTTT,CASSQAIASTDTQYF,NA,NA,TRBV3-1/TRBV3-2,TRBJ2-3
TGTGCCAGCAGTTACAGGGGAAGCAATCAGCCCCAGCATTTT,CASSYRGSNQPQHF,NA,NA,TRBV6-5,TRBJ1-5
TGTGCCACCAGTGACTACGGGACAGGGAGTCAGCTTCTTCAAGAGACCCAGTACTTC,CATSDYGTGSQLLQETQYF,TRBD1,NA,TRBV24-1,TRBJ2-5
TGTGCCAGCAGCTTGGGGGCGGGAGGGCCTTCGGATACGCAGTATTTT,CASSLGAGGPSDTQYF,TRBD2,NA,TRBV5-5,TRBJ2-3
TGCAGTGCTAGTGCCACAGGGGTCTCCAGAGGGGCTTTCTTT,CSASATGVSRGAFF,TRBD1,NA,TRBV20-1,TRBJ1-1
TGTGCCAGCAGCTTGGGGCGCCCCAAAAGCACAGATACGCAGTATTTT,CASSLGRPKSTDTQYF,NA,once,TRBV5-4,TRBJ2-3
TGTGCCAGCAGCTTAAGTTCCGGAAACACCATATATTTT,CASSLSSGNTIYF,NA,NA,TRBV7-8,TRBJ1-3
TGTGCCAGCAAGGTCAGCCGGGGCAACTACAATGAGCAGTTCTTC,CASKVSRGNYNEQFF,NA,NA,TRBV27,TRBJ2-1
TGTGCCAGTAGTATAGTCGGACTAGCGGGAGTTAACACCGGGGAGCTGTTTTTT,CASSIVGLAGVNTGELFF,TRBD2,NA,TRBV19,TRBJ2-2
TGTGCCAGCAGTTCCCCACTTCGCAGGGGGACCTACGAGCAGTACTTC,CASSSPLRRGTYEQYF,TRBD1,NA,TRBV27,TRBJ2-7
TGCGCCAGCAGCATTAGGGACCGCCTTAGAGATACGCAGTATTTT,CASSIRDRLRDTQYF,NA,NA,TRBV5-1,TRBJ2-3
TGTGCCAGCAGCCAAACAGGGGGCCCTCCCAATTCACCCCTCCACTTT,CASSQTGGPPNSPLHF,TRBD1,NA,TRBV3-1/TRBV3-2,TRBJ1-6
TGCGCCAGCAACCCTATGGACAGTGTAAGAACTGAAGCTTTCTTT,CASNPMDSVRTEAFF,NA,NA,TRBV5-1,TRBJ1-1
TGTGCCAGCAGTTTACGGATCACCGGGGAGCTGTTTTTT,CASSLRITGELFF,NA,NA,TRBV12-3/TRBV12-4,TRBJ2-2
TGTGCCAGCACCAGGGACAGGCAAGAGACCCAGTACTTC,CASTRDRQETQYF,TRBD1,NA,TRBV16,TRBJ2-5
TGTGCCAGCAGCTTACGACAGGGGGTTGGCACAGATACGCAGTATTTT,CASSLRQGVGTDTQYF,TRBD1,NA,TRBV7-2,TRBJ2-3
TGTGCCAGCAGCGTAAATTCGCGGTCCGGGAGTACTAGCACAGATACGCAGTATTTT,CASSVNSRSGSTSTDTQYF,NA,NA,TRBV9,TRBJ2-3
TGTGCCACCGGGGGACAGGGGGCTACCTACGAGCAGTACTTC,CATGGQGATYEQYF,TRBD1,NA,TRBV10-3,TRBJ2-7
TGTGCCAGCAGCATGGGACTAGCGGGAACCTACGAGCAGTACTTC,CASSMGLAGTYEQYF,TRBD2,NA,TRBV7-2,TRBJ2-7
TGTGCCAGCAGTTCCGGGACTAGCGGGGTTTGGGAGACCCAGTACTTC,CASSSGTSGVWETQYF,TRBD2,NA,TRBV5-5,TRBJ2-5
TGTGCCACCAGTGCGGCCCTTGGCACAGATACGCAGTATTTT,CATSAALGTDTQYF,NA,NA,TRBV24-1,TRBJ2-3
TGTGCCACCAGCAGAGATTTGACAGCCAATAATTCACCCCTCCACTTT,CATSRDLTANNSPLHF,NA,NA,TRBV15,TRBJ1-6
TGTGCCAGCTCACCACAGGGCTACAATGAGCAGTTCTTC,CASSPQGYNEQFF,NA,NA,TRBV18,TRBJ2-1
TGTGCCACCAGCAGAGCCGGATCCAATCAGCCCCAGCATTTT,CATSRAGSNQPQHF,NA,few,TRBV15,TRBJ1-5
TGTGCCAGCAGAGGGGGGGCGATCACAGATACGCAGTATTTT,CASRGGAITDTQYF,NA,NA,TRBV6-5,TRBJ2-3
TGTGCCAGCAGCTTAGATCCGACAGGCAGCTCCTACGAGCAGTACTTC,CASSLDPTGSSYEQYF,NA,NA,TRBV11-2,TRBJ2-7
TGTGCCTGGAGTTCTCCGGGGGCGAGCAATCAGCCCCAGCATTTT,CAWSSPGASNQPQHF,NA,NA,TRBV30,TRBJ1-5
TGTGCCAGTATGGGGGCTAGCACAGATACGCAGTATTTT,CASMGASTDTQYF,NA,NA,TRBV19,TRBJ2-3
TGTGCCAGCAGTGGGGGACAGGGGGACTATGGCTACACCTTC,CASSGGQGDYGYTF,TRBD1,NA,TRBV25-1,TRBJ1-2
TGTGCCAGCACCATTAGCGGGAGGGCCGGGAATGAGCAGTTCTTC,CASTISGRAGNEQFF,TRBD2,NA,TRBV5-6,TRBJ2-1
TGTGCCAGCTCACCAAGGTCGGGGGCAGGGGGCCCGAATGGCTACACCTTC,CASSPRSGAGGPNGYTF,TRBD1,NA,TRBV18,TRBJ1-2
TGTGCCAGCAGCACCCAGGGGGGGGCAGGGGGCATGGGCACTGAAGCTTTCTTT,CASSTQGGAGGMGTEAFF,TRBD1,NA,TRBV7-2,TRBJ1-1
TGTGCCACCAGTGACCCACAGGGTATGGAGACCCAGTACTTC,CATSDPQGMETQYF,NA,NA,TRBV24-1,TRBJ2-5
TGCGCCAGCAGCTTGCCTAGCGGGCCAACAGATACGCAGTATTTT,CASSLPSGPTDTQYF,TRBD2,NA,TRBV5-1,TRBJ2-3
TGCGCCAGCAGCCAAGATAGGGGAGGGGCCCAGACCTACGAGCAGTACTTC,CASSQDRGGAQTYEQYF,TRBD2,NA,TRBV4-3,TRBJ2-7
TGTGCCAGCAGTCAAAGATCCACATGGACCGGGGAGCTGTTTTTT,CASSQRSTWTGELFF,NA,NA,TRBV11-2,TRBJ2-2
TGTGCCACCAGCGGCGGACTAGCTTTGACAGATACGCAGTATTTT,CATSGGLALTDTQYF,TRBD2,NA,TRBV15,TRBJ2-3
TGTGCCTGGAGTGTACCGGGGGCCGTTTTCTTC,CAWSVPGAVFF,NA,NA,TRBV30,TRBJ2-1
TGTGCCAGCAGTCGCGGGCAGGCGGTATACAATGAGCAGTTCTTC,CASSRGQAVYNEQFF,NA,NA,TRBV27,TRBJ2-1
TGCGCCAGCAGCTTGGTGGGGACAGGGAAAAAACTGTTTTTT,CASSLVGTGKKLFF,TRBD1,NA,TRBV5-1,TRBJ1-4
TGTGCCAGCAGCCGGACTAGCGGGAGCGCAGATACGCAGTATTTT,CASSRTSGSADTQYF,TRBD2,NA,TRBV5-8,TRBJ2-3
TGTGCCAGCAGCCAAGATCTTGTGACAGCATATAATTCACCCCTCCACTTT,CASSQDLVTAYNSPLHF,NA,NA,TRBV14,TRBJ1-6
TGTGCCAGCAGCTTAGCTCGAACAGGGCCGGCGTACTTC,CASSLARTGPAYF,NA,NA,TRBV11-1,TRBJ2-7
TGTGCCAGCAGTTTACTTCGCGACAGCAATCAGCCCCAGCATTTT,CASSLLRDSNQPQHF,NA,NA,TRBV27,TRBJ1-5
TGTGCCAGCAGTTTGGGGGGGGAGACAGATACGCAGTATTTT,CASSLGGETDTQYF,TRBD2,NA,TRBV28,TRBJ2-3
TGTGCCAGCAGTTCGAGCTCCTACGAGCAGTACTTC,CASSSSSYEQYF,NA,once,TRBV5-4,TRBJ2-7
TGTGCCAGCAGCTTCGGGACAGGCACAGATACGCAGTATTTT,CASSFGTGTDTQYF,TRBD1,NA,TRBV13,TRBJ2-3
TGCGCCAGCAGCCATGGGCAGGGTTTGGCCGGGGCCAACGTCCTGACTTTC,CASSHGQGLAGANVLTF,NA,NA,TRBV4-1,TRBJ2-6
TGTGCCAGCAGCGTAGGGGCCACAACTAATGAAAAACTGTTTTTT,CASSVGATTNEKLFF,NA,once,TRBV9,TRBJ1-4
TGTGCCAGCATCCCCAGCGGGAGGGCTAGAGATACGCAGTATTTT,CASIPSGRARDTQYF,TRBD2,once,TRBV6-5,TRBJ2-3